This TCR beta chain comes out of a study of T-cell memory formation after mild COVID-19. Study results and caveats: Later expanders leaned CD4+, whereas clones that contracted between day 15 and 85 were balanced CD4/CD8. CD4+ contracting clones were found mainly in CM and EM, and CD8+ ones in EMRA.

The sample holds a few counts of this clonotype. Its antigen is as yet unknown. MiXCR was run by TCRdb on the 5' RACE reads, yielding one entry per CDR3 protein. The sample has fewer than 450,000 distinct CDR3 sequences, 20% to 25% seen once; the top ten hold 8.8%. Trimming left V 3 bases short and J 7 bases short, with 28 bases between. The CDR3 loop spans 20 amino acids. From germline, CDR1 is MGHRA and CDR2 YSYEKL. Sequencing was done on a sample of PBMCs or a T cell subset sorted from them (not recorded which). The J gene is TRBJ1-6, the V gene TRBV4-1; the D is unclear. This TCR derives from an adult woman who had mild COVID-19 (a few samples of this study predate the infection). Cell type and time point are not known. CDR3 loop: CASSQFGPPIDPRKNSPLHF. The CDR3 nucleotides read TGCGCCAGCAGCCAGTTTGGTCCACCTATAGATCCGAGAAAGAATTCACCCCTCCACTTT.